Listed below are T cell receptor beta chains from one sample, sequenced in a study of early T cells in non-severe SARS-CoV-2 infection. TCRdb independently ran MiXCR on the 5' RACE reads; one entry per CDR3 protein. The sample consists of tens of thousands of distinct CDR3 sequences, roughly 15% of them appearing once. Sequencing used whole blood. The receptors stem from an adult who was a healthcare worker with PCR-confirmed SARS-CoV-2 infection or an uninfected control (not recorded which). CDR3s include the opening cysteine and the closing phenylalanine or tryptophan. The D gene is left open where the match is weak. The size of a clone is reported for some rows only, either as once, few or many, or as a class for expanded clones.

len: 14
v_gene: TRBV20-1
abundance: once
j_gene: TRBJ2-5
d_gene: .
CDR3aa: CSAIAGGWAETQYF
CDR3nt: TGCAGTGCTATAGCCGGGGGATGGGCAGAGACCCAGTACTTC

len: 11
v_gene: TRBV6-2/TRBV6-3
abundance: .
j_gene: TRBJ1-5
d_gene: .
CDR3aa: CASSYSGPQHF
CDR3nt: TGTGCCAGCAGTTATTCAGGGCCCCAGCATTTT

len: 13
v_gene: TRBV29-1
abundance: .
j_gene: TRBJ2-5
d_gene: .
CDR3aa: CSVVGRRQETQYF
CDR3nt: TGCAGCGTTGTCGGACGTCGGCAAGAGACCCAGTACTTC

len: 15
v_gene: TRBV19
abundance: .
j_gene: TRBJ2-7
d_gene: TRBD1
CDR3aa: CASKHTGTESYEQYF
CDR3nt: TGTGCCAGTAAGCACACCGGGACAGAGTCCTACGAGCAGTACTTC

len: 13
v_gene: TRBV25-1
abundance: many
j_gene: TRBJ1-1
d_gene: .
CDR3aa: CASSWEENTEAFF
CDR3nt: TGTGCCAGCAGTTGGGAGGAGAACACTGAAGCTTTCTTT

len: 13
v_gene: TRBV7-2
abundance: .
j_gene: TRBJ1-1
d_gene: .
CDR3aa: CASSLNEGTEAFF
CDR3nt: TGTGCCAGCAGCTTAAATGAGGGGACTGAAGCTTTCTTT

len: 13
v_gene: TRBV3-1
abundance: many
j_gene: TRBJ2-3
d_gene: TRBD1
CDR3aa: CASRGGTGTTQYF
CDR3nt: TGTGCCAGCAGGGGGGGGACAGGGACTACGCAGTATTTT

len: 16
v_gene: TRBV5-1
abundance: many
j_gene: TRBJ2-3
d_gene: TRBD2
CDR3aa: CASSLVLAGDTDTQYF
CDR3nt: TGCGCCAGCAGCTTGGTGCTAGCGGGGGACACAGATACGCAGTATTTT

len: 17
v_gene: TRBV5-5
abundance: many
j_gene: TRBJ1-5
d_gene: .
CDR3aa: CASSLEPGAGSNQPQHF
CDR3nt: TGTGCCAGCAGCTTGGAACCCGGGGCAGGGAGTAATCAGCCCCAGCATTTT

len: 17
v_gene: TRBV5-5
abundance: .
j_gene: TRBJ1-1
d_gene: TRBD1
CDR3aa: CASSLRGQGIMNTEAFF
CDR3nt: TGTGCCAGCAGCTTGAGGGGACAGGGTATAATGAACACTGAAGCTTTCTTT

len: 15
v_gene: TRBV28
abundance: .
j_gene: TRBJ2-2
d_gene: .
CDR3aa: CASSPLLRWTGELFF
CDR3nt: TGTGCCAGCAGCCCCCTTCTGAGATGGACCGGGGAGCTGTTTTTT

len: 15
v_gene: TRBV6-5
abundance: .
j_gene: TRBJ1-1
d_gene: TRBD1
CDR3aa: CASSRGQGMNTEAFF
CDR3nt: TGTGCCAGCTCGAGGGGACAGGGGATGAACACTGAAGCTTTCTTT

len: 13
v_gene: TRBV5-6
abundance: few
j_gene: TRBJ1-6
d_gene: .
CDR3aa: CASSLLLSQRFHF
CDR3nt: TGTGCCAGCAGCTTGTTACTCTCTCAGCGGTTCCACTTT

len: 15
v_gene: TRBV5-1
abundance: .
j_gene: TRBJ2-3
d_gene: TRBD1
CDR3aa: CATRTKGAATDTQYF
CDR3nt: TGCGCCACCAGGACCAAGGGGGCGGCCACAGATACGCAGTATTTT

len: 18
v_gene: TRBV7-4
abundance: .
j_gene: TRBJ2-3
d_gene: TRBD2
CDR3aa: CASSLEVGLAMITDTQYF
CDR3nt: TGTGCCAGCAGCTTAGAGGTGGGACTAGCGATGATCACAGATACGCAGTATTTT

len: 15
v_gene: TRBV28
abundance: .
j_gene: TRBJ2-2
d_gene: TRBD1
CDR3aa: CASSPTDRVTGELFF
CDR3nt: TGTGCCAGCAGTCCTACGGACAGGGTGACCGGGGAGCTGTTTTTT

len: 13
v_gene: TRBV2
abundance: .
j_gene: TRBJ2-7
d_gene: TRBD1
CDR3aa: CASRWTGDDEQYF
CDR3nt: TGTGCCAGCAGATGGACAGGGGACGACGAGCAGTACTTC

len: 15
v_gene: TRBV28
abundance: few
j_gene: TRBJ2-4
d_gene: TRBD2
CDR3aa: CASSTSGLAGNIQYF
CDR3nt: TGTGCCAGCAGTACATCCGGACTAGCGGGGAACATTCAGTACTTC

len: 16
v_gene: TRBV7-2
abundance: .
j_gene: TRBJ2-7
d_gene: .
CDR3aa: CASSLVVAFSSYEQYF
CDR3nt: TGTGCCAGCAGCTTAGTGGTAGCCTTTAGCTCCTACGAGCAGTACTTC

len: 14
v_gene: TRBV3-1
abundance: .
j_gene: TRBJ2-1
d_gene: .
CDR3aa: CASSLGGAHNEQFF
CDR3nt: TGTGCCAGCAGCCTAGGAGGGGCCCACAATGAGCAGTTCTTC

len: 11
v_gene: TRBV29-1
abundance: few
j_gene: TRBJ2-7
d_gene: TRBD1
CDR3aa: CSVEQGYEQYF
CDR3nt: TGCAGCGTCGAACAGGGGTACGAGCAGTACTTC

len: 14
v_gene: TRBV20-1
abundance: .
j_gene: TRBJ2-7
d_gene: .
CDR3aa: CSARGQIPVYEQYF
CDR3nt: TGCAGTGCTAGAGGACAGATCCCCGTCTACGAGCAGTACTTC

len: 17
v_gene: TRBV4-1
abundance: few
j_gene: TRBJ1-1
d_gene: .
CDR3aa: CASSQDEGRMMNTEAFF
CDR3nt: TGCGCCAGCAGCCAAGATGAGGGACGGATGATGAACACTGAAGCTTTCTTT

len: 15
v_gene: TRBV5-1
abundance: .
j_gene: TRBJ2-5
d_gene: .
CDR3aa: CASSLEVGAQETQYF
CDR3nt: TGCGCCAGCAGCTTGGAAGTGGGGGCCCAAGAGACCCAGTACTTC

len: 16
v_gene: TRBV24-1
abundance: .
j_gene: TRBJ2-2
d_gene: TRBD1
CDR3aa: CATSDIRGRSTGELFF
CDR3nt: TGTGCCACCAGTGATATCAGGGGGCGAAGCACCGGGGAGCTGTTTTTT

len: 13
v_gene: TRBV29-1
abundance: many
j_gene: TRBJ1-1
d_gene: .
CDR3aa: CSAAQGPSTEAFF
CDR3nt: TGCAGCGCTGCACAGGGCCCCAGCACTGAAGCTTTCTTT

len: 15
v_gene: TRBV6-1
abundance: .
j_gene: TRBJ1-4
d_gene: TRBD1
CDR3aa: CASSVRTGDNEKLFF
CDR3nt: TGTGCCAGCAGTGTACGGACAGGGGATAATGAAAAACTGTTTTTT

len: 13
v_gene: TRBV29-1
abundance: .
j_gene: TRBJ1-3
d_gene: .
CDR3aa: CSVEGASGNTIYF
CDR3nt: TGCAGCGTTGAAGGGGCATCGGGAAACACCATATATTTT

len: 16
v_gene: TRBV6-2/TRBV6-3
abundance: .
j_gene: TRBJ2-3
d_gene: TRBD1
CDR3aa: CASSKNRGLNTDTQYF
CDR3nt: TGTGCCAGCAGCAAAAACAGGGGGCTTAACACAGATACGCAGTATTTT

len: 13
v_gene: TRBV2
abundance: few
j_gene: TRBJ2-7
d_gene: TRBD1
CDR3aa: CATPRDRADEQYF
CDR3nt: TGTGCTACCCCTAGGGACAGGGCCGACGAGCAGTACTTC

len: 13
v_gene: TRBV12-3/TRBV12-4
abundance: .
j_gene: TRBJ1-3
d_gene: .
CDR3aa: CASSLQGGNTIYF
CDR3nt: TGTGCCAGCAGTTTACAGGGTGGAAACACCATATATTTT

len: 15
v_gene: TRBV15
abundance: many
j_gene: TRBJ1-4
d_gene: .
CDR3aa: CATSRAGHESEKLFF
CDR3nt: TGTGCCACCAGCAGAGCCGGACATGAGAGTGAAAAACTGTTTTTT

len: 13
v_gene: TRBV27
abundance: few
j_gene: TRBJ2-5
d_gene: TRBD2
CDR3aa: CASSLGLDETQYF
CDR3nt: TGTGCCAGCAGTTTGGGACTAGACGAGACCCAGTACTTC

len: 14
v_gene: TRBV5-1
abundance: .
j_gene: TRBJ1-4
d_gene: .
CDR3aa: CASSLARNNEKLFF
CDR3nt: TGCGCCAGCAGCTTGGCCAGGAATAATGAAAAACTGTTTTTT

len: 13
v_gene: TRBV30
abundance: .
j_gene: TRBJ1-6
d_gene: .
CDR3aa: CAWADWGDSPLHF
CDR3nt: TGTGCCTGGGCAGACTGGGGGGATTCACCCCTCCACTTT

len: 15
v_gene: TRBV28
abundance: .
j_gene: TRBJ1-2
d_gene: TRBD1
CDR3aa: CANSPRDRANYGYTF
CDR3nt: TGTGCCAACAGTCCGCGGGACAGGGCCAACTATGGCTACACCTTC

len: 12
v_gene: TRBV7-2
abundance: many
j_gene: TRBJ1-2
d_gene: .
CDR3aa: CASSPPFDGYTF
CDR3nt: TGTGCCAGCAGCCCACCCTTCGATGGCTACACCTTC

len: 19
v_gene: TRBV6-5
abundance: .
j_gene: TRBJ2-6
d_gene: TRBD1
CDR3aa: CASSYIGTGGADGANVLTF
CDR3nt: TGTGCCAGCAGTTACATTGGGACAGGGGGCGCAGATGGGGCCAACGTCCTGACTTTC

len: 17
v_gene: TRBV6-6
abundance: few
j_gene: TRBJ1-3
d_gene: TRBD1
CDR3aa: CASSPLIPTGVGNTIYF
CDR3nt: TGTGCCAGCAGCCCTCTCATACCTACAGGGGTCGGAAACACCATATATTTT

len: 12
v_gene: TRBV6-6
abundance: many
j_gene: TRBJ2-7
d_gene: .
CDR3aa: CASGQSSYEQYF
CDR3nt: TGTGCCAGCGGACAGAGCTCCTACGAGCAGTACTTC

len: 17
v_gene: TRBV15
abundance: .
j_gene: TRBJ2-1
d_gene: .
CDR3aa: CATSSELTTVVQGEQFF
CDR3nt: TGTGCCACCAGCAGTGAACTTACGACAGTTGTACAGGGTGAGCAGTTCTTC

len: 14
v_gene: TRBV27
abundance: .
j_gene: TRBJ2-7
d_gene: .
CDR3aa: CASSLGRFSYEQYF
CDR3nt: TGTGCCAGCAGTTTGGGTCGATTCTCCTACGAGCAGTACTTC